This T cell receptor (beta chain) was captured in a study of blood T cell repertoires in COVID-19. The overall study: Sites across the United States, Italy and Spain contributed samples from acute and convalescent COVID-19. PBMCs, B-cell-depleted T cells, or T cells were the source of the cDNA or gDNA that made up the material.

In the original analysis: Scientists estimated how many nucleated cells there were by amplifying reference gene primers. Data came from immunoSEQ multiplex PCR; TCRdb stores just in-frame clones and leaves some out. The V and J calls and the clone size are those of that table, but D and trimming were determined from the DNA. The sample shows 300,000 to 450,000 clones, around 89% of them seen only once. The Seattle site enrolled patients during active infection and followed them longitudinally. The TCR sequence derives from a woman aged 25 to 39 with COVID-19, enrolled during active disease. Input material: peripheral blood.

The CDR3 spells CASTEGPSGRMETQYF. CDR3 nucleotide sequence: TGTGCCAGCACCGAAGGGCCTAGCGGGAGGATGGAGACCCAGTACTTC. The chain couples TRBV25-1 to TRBJ2-5; 11 nucleotides line up with TRBD2. Germline loops: CDR1 MGHDK, CDR2 SYGVNS. The J segment lost 5 bases and the V segment lost 7 bases, leaving 12 bases of the junction unmatched. This CDR3 contains 16 residues.